These 10 T cell receptor beta chains originate from one sample sequenced in a study of T cells after yellow fever vaccination. One entry per CDR3 protein results from TCRdb running MiXCR on the 5' RACE reads. The sample contains 620,000 or so distinct CDR3 sequences, about 17% of which appear only once. Sample: PBMCs, taken 5 to 6 days after the first yellow fever vaccination. Receptors originate from a young man who received the YFV17D yellow fever vaccine.

This clonotype has just a few counts. The chain combines TRBV11-2 with TRBJ2-2; D remains ambiguous. This CDR3 is 14 amino acids long. Trimming took 7 bases from V and 1 from J, leaving 10 bases between them. The germline CDR1 and CDR2 sequences are SGHAT and FQNNGV. CDR3 amino acids: CASTIYRNTGELFF. In DNA form, the CDR3 reads TGTGCCAGCACGATCTACAGGAACACCGGGGAGCTGTTTTTT. Together with reference TRBV11-2 and TRBJ2-2, the CDR3 gives the full variable domain: EAGVAQSPRYKIIEKRQSVAFWCNPISGHATLYWYQQILGQGPKLLIQFQNNGVVDDSQLPKDRFSAERLKGVDSTLKIQPAKLEDSAVYLCASTIYRNTGELFFGEGSRLTVL.

This rearrangement joins TRBV20-1 to TRBJ2-5; TRBD2 matches 13 bases. The V and J ends lost 6 bases and 9 bases, in that order; junction bases with no gene match: 4. This CDR3 region has 12 residues. Germline CDR1 and CDR2: DFQATT and SNEGSKA (reference sequence). CDR3 in DNA: TGCAGTGCCGAACTAGCGGGGGGGCCCCAGTACTTC. Its protein is CSAELAGGPQYF.

The chain recombines TRBV29-1 with TRBJ2-3, with 12 bases lining up with TRBD1. V was pared by 8 bases and J by 8 bases, with 5 bases of the junction left unmatched. This CDR3 contains 12 residues. Per the germline V gene, CDR1 is SQVTM and CDR2 is ANQGSEA. The CDR3 protein is CSTRDRGPTQYF. The DNA of the CDR3 is TGCAGCACCAGGGACAGGGGGCCTACGCAGTATTTT.

The rearrangement joins TRBV7-9 to TRBJ2-1; TRBD1 aligns across 9 bases. Germline V CDR1 and CDR2: SEHNR, FQNEAQ (reference sequence). J gave up 6 bases and V 4 bases, and 10 bases lay outside the gene matches. The CDR3 has 16 residues. The CDR3 DNA sequence: TGTGCCAGCAGCTGGATTCCGGGACAGGGTCTCAATGAGCAGTTCTTC. Its translation: CASSWIPGQGLNEQFF. The full variable domain, with the rest looked up from reference TRBV7-9 and TRBJ2-1, is DTGVSQNPRHKITKRGQNVTFRCDPISEHNRLYWYRQTLGQGPEFLTYFQNEAQLEKSRLLSDRFSAERPKGSFSTLEIQRTEQGDSAMYLCASSWIPGQGLNEQFFGPGTRLTVL.

The chain recombines TRBV4-3 with TRBJ1-5; D is undetermined. Trimming stripped 0 bases from V and 5 bases from J, with 11 bases between. The germline gives CDR1 LGHNA, CDR2 YSLEER. This CDR3 is built from 15 residues. In DNA, the CDR3 is TGCGCCAGCAGCCAAGATTTGTTTGGTCATCAGCCCCAGCATTTT. Protein sequence: CASSQDLFGHQPQHF.

This clonotype has only a few counts. This sequence joins TRBV7-9 and TRBJ1-3; D call uncertain. CDR3 length: 16 amino acids. Looked up from germline, CDR1 is SEHNR and CDR2 is FQNEAQ (reference sequence). The V gene lost 5 bases and the J gene lost 0 bases, with 14 bases spanning the gap. CDR3 amino acids: CASSPGLGNSGNTIYF. CDR3 nucleotides: TGTGCCAGCAGCCCAGGATTGGGAAACTCTGGAAACACCATATATTTT.

This clonotype has only a few counts. The gene calls are TRBV23-1 and TRBJ2-4; tentatively, D is TRBD1 (5 bases). TRBV23-1 is marked as an open reading frame, function uncertain. V dropped 6 bases and J dropped 0 bases, with 18 bases sitting between them. This CDR3 has 17 residues. In nucleotides, the CDR3 is TGCGCCAGCAGCCCCGAGATGACAGTTCTAGCCAAAAACATTCAGTACTTC. Its translation: CASSPEMTVLAKNIQYF.

This clonotype was picked up many times. The chain joins TRBV5-1 to TRBJ1-1; 9 positions match TRBD1. V gave up 4 bases and J gave up 0 bases; unmatched junction bases: 7. CDR3 length: 16 residues. CDR1 is SGHRS and CDR2 is YFSETQ in the germline V gene. CDR3 bases: TGCGCCAGCAGCGCGGACAGGGGCGCCATGAACACTGAAGCTTTCTTT. This gives the protein CASSADRGAMNTEAFF.

This clonotype was observed a few times. This chain links TRBV5-1 with TRBJ2-5, with TRBD2 matching 9 bases. The CDR3 contains 17 residues. J gave up 2 bases and V 8 bases, and 16 bases lay outside the gene matches. The germline V gene has CDR1 SGHRS and CDR2 YFSETQ. This CDR3 reads CASTTERGALRQETQYF. DNA for the CDR3: TGCGCCAGTACTACTGAGCGGGGGGCCCTGAGGCAAGAGACCCAGTACTTC.

This clonotype was observed at least ten times. This sequence joins TRBV12-3 or TRBV12-4 and TRBJ2-3, with 9 positions matching TRBD2. V lost 2 bases to trimming and J lost 7 bases; unmatched junction nucleotides: 4. The CDR3 is 14 amino acids. Here the CDR3 DNA reads TGTGCCAGCAGTTTAAGCGGGGGGTATAATACGCAGTATTTT. Protein product: CASSLSGGYNTQYF.